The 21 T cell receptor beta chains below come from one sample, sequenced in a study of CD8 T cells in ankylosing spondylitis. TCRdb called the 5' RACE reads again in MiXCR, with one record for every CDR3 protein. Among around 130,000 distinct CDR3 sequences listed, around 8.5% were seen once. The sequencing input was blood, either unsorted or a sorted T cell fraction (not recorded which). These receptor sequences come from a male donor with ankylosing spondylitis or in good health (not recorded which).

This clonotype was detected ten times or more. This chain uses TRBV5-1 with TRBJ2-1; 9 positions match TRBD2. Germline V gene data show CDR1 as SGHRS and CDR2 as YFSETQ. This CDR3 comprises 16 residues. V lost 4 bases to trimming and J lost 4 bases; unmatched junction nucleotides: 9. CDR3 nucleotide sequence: TGCGCCAGCAGCCCCCTCACCAGCGGGAGGTACAATGAGCAGTTCTTC. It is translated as CASSPLTSGRYNEQFF.

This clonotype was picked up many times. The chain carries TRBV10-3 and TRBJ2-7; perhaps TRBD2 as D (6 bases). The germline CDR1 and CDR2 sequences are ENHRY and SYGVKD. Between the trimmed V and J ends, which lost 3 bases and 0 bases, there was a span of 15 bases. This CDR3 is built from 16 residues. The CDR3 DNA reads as TGTGCCATCAGTGAAACGGGAGCGCGGAGCTCCTACGAGCAGTACTTC. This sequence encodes CAISETGARSSYEQYF.

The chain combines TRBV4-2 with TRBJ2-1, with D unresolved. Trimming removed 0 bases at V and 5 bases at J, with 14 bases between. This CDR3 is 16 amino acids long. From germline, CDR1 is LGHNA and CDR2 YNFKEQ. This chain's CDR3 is CASSQDWTVQNNEQFF. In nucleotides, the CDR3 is TGTGCCAGCAGCCAAGATTGGACCGTTCAGAACAATGAGCAGTTCTTC.

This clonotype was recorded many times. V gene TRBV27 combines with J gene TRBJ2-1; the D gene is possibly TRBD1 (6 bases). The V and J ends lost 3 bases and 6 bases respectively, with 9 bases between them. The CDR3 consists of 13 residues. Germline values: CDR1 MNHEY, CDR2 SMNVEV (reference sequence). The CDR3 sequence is CASSFLRGNEQFF. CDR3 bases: TGTGCCAGCAGTTTCCTCAGGGGCAATGAGCAGTTCTTC.

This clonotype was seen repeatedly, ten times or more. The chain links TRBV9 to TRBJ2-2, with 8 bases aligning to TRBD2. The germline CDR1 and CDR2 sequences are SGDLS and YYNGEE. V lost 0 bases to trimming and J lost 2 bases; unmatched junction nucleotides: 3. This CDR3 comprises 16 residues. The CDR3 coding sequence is TGTGCCAGCAGCGTAGGTACTAGCGGAAACACCGGGGAGCTGTTTTTT. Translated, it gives CASSVGTSGNTGELFF. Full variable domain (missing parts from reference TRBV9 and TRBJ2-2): DSGVTQTPKHLITATGQRVTLRCSPRSGDLSVYWYQQSLDQGLQFLIQYYNGEERAKGNILERFSAQQFPDLHSELNLSSLELGDSALYFCASSVGTSGNTGELFFGEGSRLTVL.

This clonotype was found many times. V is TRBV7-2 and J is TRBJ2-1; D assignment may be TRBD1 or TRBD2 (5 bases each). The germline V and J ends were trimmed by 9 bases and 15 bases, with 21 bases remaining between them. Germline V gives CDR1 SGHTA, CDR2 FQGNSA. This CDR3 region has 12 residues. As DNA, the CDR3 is TGTGCCAGTCTTGGGGGATCCAATTTTCGGTTCTTC. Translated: CASLGGSNFRFF. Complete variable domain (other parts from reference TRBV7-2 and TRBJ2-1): GAGVSQSPSNKVTEKGKDVELRCDPISGHTALYWYRQSLGQGLEFLIYFQGNSAPDKSGLPSDRFSAERTGGSVSTLTIQRTQQEDSAVYLCASLGGSNFRFFGPGTRLTVL.

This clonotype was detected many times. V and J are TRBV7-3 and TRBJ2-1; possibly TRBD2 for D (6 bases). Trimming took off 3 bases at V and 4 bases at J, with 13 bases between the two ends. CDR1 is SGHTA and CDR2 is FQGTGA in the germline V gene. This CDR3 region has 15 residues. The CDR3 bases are TGTGCCAGCAGCTTCAGCGGAGGGAAGTACAATGAGCAGTTCTTC. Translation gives CASSFSGGKYNEQFF.

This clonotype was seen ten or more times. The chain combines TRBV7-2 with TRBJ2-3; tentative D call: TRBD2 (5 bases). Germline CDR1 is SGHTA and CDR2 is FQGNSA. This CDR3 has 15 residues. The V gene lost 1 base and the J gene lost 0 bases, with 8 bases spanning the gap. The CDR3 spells CASSLDGGSTDTQYF. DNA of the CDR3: TGTGCCAGCAGCTTAGATGGCGGGAGCACAGATACGCAGTATTTT.

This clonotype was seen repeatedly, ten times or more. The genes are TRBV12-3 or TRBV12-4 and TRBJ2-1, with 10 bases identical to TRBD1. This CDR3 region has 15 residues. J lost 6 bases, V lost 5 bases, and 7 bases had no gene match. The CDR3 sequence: CASSAGDRGFNEQFF. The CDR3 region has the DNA TGTGCCAGCAGTGCGGGGGACAGGGGTTTCAATGAGCAGTTCTTC.

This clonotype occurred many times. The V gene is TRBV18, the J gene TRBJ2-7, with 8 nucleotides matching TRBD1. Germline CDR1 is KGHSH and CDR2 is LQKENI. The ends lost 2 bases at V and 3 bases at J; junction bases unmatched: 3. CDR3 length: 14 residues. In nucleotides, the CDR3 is TGTGCCAGCTCACCATTAGACAGGGGCTACGAGCAGTACTTC. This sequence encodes CASSPLDRGYEQYF.

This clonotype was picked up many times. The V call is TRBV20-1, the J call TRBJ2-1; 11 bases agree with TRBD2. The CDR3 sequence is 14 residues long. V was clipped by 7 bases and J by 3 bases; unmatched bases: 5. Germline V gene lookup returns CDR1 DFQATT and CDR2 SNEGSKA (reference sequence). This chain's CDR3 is CSVLTSGSYNEQFF. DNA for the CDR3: TGCAGTGTTCTTACTAGCGGGAGCTACAATGAGCAGTTCTTC.

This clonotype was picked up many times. Written as DNA, the CDR3 is TGTGCCAGCAGCTCAGAACCAATACGGGGTTCTAGCACAGATACGCAGTATTTT. Encoded protein: CASSSEPIRGSSTDTQYF. The V call is TRBV11-2, the J call TRBJ2-3; D perhaps matches TRBD2 (5 bases). The CDR3 runs 18 residues. Germline V CDR1 and CDR2: SGHAT, FQNNGV. V lost 4 bases, J lost 0 bases, and 20 bases lay in between.

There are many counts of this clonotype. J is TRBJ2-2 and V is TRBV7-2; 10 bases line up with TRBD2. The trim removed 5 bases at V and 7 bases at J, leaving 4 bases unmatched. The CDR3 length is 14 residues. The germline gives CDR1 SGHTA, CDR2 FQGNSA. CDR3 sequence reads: CASSNKREGGELFF. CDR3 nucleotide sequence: TGTGCCAGCAGCAATAAGCGGGAGGGCGGGGAGCTGTTTTTT.

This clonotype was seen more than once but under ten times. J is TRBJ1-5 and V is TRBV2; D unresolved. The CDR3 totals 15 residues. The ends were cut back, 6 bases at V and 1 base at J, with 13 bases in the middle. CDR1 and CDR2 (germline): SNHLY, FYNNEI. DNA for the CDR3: TGTGCCAGCAGCGCTGAACAGACAAGCAATCAGCCCCAGCATTTT. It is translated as CASSAEQTSNQPQHF.

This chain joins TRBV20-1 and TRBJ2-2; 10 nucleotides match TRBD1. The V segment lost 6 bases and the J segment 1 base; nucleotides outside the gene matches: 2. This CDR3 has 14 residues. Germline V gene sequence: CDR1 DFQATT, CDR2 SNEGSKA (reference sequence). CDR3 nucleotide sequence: TGCAGTGCCCGGACAGGGGGGAACACCGGGGAGCTGTTTTTT. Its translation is CSARTGGNTGELFF.

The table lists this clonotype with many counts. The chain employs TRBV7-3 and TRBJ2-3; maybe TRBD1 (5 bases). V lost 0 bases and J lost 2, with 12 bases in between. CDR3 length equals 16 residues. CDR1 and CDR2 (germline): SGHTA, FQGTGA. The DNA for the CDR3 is TGTGCCAGCAGCTTAACGGCTACAGGAAACACAGATACGCAGTATTTT. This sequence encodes CASSLTATGNTDTQYF.

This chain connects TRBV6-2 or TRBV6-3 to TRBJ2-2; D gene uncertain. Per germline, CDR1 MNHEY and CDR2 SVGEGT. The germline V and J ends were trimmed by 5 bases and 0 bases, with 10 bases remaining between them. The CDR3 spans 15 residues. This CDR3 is CASSPNSPNTGELFF. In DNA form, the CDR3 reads TGTGCCAGCAGTCCCAATAGCCCGAACACCGGGGAGCTGTTTTTT.

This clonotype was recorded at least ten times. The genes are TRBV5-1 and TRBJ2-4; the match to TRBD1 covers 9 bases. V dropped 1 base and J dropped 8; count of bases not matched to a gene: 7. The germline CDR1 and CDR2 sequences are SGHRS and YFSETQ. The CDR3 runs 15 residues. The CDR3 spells CASSLSQGAWDIQYF. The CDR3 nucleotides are TGCGCCAGCAGCTTGTCACAGGGGGCCTGGGACATTCAGTACTTC.

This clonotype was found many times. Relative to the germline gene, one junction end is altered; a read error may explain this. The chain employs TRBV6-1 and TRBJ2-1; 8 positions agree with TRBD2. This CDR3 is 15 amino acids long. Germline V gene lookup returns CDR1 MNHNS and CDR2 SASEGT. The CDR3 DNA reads TGTGCCAGCAGTAAAGCGGGAGCATCCTACAATGAGCAGTTCTTC. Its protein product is CASSKAGASYNEQFF.

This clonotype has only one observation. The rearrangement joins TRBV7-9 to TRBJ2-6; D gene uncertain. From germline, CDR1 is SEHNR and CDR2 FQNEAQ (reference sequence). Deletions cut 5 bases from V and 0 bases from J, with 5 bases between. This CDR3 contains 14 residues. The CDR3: CASSMNSGANVLTF. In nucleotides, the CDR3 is TGTGCCAGCAGCATGAACTCTGGGGCCAACGTCCTGACTTTC.

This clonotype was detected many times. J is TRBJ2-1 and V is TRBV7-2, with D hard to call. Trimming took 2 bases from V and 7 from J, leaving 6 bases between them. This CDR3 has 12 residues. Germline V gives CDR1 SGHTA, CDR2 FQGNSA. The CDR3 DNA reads TGTGCCAGCAGCTTACAAAGAAATGAGCAGTTCTTC. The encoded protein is CASSLQRNEQFF.